The rows below give T cell receptor beta chains drawn from one sample of a study of T cells in localized non-small cell lung cancer. Sequencing was performed with immunoSEQ multiplex PCR; in TCRdb, only in-frame clones are kept and a portion is missing. The sample lists 30,000 to 45,000 clones, about four fifths occurring once. This specimen consisted of peripheral blood mononuclear cells, obtained before any cancer treatment. The receptors were gathered from a male donor aged 60 or older with stage II lung adenocarcinoma. The CDR3 runs from the conserved cysteine through the conserved F or W. A D gene is named only where the DNA matches it firmly. Rows may omit the clone size; those that give it use once, few, many or a size class.

D: TRBD2
length: 15
V: TRBV7-2
J: TRBJ2-5
size: .
DNA: TGTGCCAGCAGCCCGACTAGCGGCGAGGGGGAGACCCAGTACTTC
CDR3: CASSPTSGEGETQYF

D: .
length: 15
V: TRBV5-6
J: TRBJ2-2
size: .
DNA: TGTGCCAGCAGCTTGGGCGCGGCTAACACCGGGGAGCTGTTTTTT
CDR3: CASSLGAANTGELFF

D: .
length: 13
V: TRBV6-5
J: TRBJ2-1
size: .
DNA: TGTGCCAGCAGCCGTTACGGGAACGATGAGCAGTTCTTC
CDR3: CASSRYGNDEQFF

D: .
length: 13
V: TRBV7-2
J: TRBJ1-1
size: .
DNA: TGTGCCAGCAGCCTCACCCCGACAGTGAAAGCTTTCTTT
CDR3: CASSLTPTVKAFF

D: .
length: 12
V: TRBV5-1
J: TRBJ2-5
size: .
DNA: TGCGCCAGCAGAGGGACCCAAGAGACCCAGTACTTC
CDR3: CASRGTQETQYF

D: .
length: 12
V: TRBV2
J: TRBJ1-1
size: once
DNA: TGTGCCAGCAGTATATTGAACACTGAAGCTTTCTTT
CDR3: CASSILNTEAFF

D: .
length: 17
V: TRBV10-3
J: TRBJ2-2
size: .
DNA: TGTGCCATCAGTGAACCCTCGACGGGAGTATTTCCCGGGGAGCTGTTTTTT
CDR3: CAISEPSTGVFPGELFF

D: .
length: 11
V: TRBV5-4
J: TRBJ2-7
size: .
DNA: TGTGCCAGCAGCTTGGACTACGAGCAGTACTTC
CDR3: CASSLDYEQYF

D: TRBD2
length: 15
V: TRBV4-3
J: TRBJ2-5
size: .
DNA: TGCGCCAGCAGCCAAGAGGCTAGCGGGACCCGGTTGAAGTACTTC
CDR3: CASSQEASGTRLKYF

D: TRBD1
length: 16
V: TRBV5-6
J: TRBJ2-3
size: .
DNA: TGTGCCAGCAGCACTCGGACAGGGATTGGCACAGATACGCAGTATTTT
CDR3: CASSTRTGIGTDTQYF

D: TRBD2
length: 18
V: TRBV18
J: TRBJ2-5
size: once
DNA: TGTGCCAGCTCATCCCTTTCCCCGCCTAGCGGAGACCAAGAGACCCAGTACTTC
CDR3: CASSSLSPPSGDQETQYF

D: TRBD2
length: 15
V: TRBV6-5
J: TRBJ2-7
size: .
DNA: TGTGCCAGCAGGCCCTTCGCTAGCGGATCCTACGAGCAGTACTTC
CDR3: CASRPFASGSYEQYF

D: .
length: 17
V: TRBV5-4
J: TRBJ2-1
size: .
DNA: TGTGCCAGCAGCACCGGCTCCCGGGCGGGATATGGGGATGAGCAGTTCTTC
CDR3: CASSTGSRAGYGDEQFF

D: TRBD1
length: 12
V: TRBV2
J: TRBJ2-7
size: .
DNA: TGTGCCAGCAGTGGGACAGGGGGCGAGCAGTACTTC
CDR3: CASSGTGGEQYF

D: TRBD1
length: 12
V: TRBV25-1
J: TRBJ1-2
size: .
DNA: TGTGCCAGTCTTACAGGGGGAAGGGGCTACACCTTC
CDR3: CASLTGGRGYTF

D: .
length: 18
V: TRBV11-3
J: TRBJ2-6
size: .
DNA: TGTGCCAGCAGCGGTCAGATATCTCGACAAAGTCGGGCCAACGTCCTGACTTTC
CDR3: CASSGQISRQSRANVLTF

D: .
length: 13
V: TRBV7-2
J: TRBJ1-1
size: .
DNA: TGTGCCAGCGACCGTGGTACGAACACTGAAGCTTTCTTT
CDR3: CASDRGTNTEAFF

D: .
length: 15
V: TRBV7-9
J: TRBJ1-6
size: .
DNA: TGTGCCAGCAGCATTAAAGAGGCCGGCCATTCACCCCTCCACTTT
CDR3: CASSIKEAGHSPLHF

D: .
length: 15
V: TRBV5-6
J: TRBJ1-2
size: .
DNA: TGTGCCAGCAGCCCAACAGGGAGTTATAACTATGGCTACACCTTC
CDR3: CASSPTGSYNYGYTF

D: TRBD1
length: 18
V: TRBV7-9
J: TRBJ1-3
size: once
DNA: TGTGCCAGCAGCTTCTCGCCCCGGGACAGCTTAAAAGGAAACACCATATATTTT
CDR3: CASSFSPRDSLKGNTIYF

D: TRBD1
length: 16
V: TRBV27
J: TRBJ2-7
size: few
DNA: TGTGCCAGCAGTTTATCGTTTGCAGGGGGCCCGCTCGAGCAGTACTTC
CDR3: CASSLSFAGGPLEQYF

D: TRBD1
length: 15
V: TRBV5-4
J: TRBJ1-4
size: .
DNA: TGTGCCAGCAGCCTTCCGGGACAGGGGAATGAAAAACTGTTTTTT
CDR3: CASSLPGQGNEKLFF

D: TRBD1
length: 17
V: TRBV5-8
J: TRBJ1-2
size: .
DNA: TGTGCCAGCAGCTTGGGGTCCCGGACAGGGGTGGACTATGGCTACACCTTC
CDR3: CASSLGSRTGVDYGYTF

D: .
length: 17
V: TRBV10-3
J: TRBJ1-5
size: .
DNA: TGTGCCATCAGTGCCCTCGGGGCTACCGGGGGCAATCAGCCCCAGCATTTT
CDR3: CAISALGATGGNQPQHF

D: .
length: 15
V: TRBV6-6
J: TRBJ1-4
size: once
DNA: TGTGCCAGCAGTTACTCGACGACCCTCGGGGAAAAACTGTTTTTT
CDR3: CASSYSTTLGEKLFF

D: .
length: 16
V: TRBV27
J: TRBJ1-1
size: .
DNA: TGTGCCAGCAGACCACCCGCCCAGCTATTGAACACTGAAGCTTTCTTT
CDR3: CASRPPAQLLNTEAFF

D: .
length: 14
V: TRBV10-3
J: TRBJ2-7
size: .
DNA: TGTGCCATCAGTTCGGGAGAGGGAGCCTACGAGCAGTACTTC
CDR3: CAISSGEGAYEQYF

D: .
length: 16
V: TRBV27
J: TRBJ2-3
size: .
DNA: TGTGCCAGCAGTACTCTTCGCCAGGGCACTCCAGATACGCAGTATTTT
CDR3: CASSTLRQGTPDTQYF

D: .
length: 15
V: TRBV4-3
J: TRBJ1-3
size: .
DNA: TGCGCCAGCAGCCAAGAACAGGGATTCGGAAACACCATATATTTT
CDR3: CASSQEQGFGNTIYF

D: .
length: 16
V: TRBV30
J: TRBJ1-4
size: .
DNA: TGTGCCTGGAGTCGAGGGGTTGGAAAAACTAATGAAAAACTGTTTTTT
CDR3: CAWSRGVGKTNEKLFF

D: .
length: 14
V: TRBV28
J: TRBJ1-5
size: .
DNA: TGTGCCAGCCGGACACCATTTAGCAATCAGCCCCAGCATTTT
CDR3: CASRTPFSNQPQHF

D: .
length: 16
V: TRBV1
J: TRBJ2-5
size: .
DNA: TGCACCAGCAGCCCGCCCGCGGCACAGCTCCAAGAGACCCAGTACTTC
CDR3: CTSSPPAAQLQETQYF

D: TRBD2
length: 15
V: TRBV28
J: TRBJ2-3
size: .
DNA: TGTGCCAGCAGTCTAGCGGGCACAAGCACAGATACGCAGTATTTT
CDR3: CASSLAGTSTDTQYF

D: .
length: 13
V: TRBV30
J: TRBJ1-4
size: few
DNA: TGTGCCTGGAGTGTTTCGGGTGGGGAAAAACTGTTTTTT
CDR3: CAWSVSGGEKLFF

D: TRBD2
length: 18
V: TRBV28
J: TRBJ2-2
size: .
DNA: TGTGCCAGCAGTTTAATTGGTAGCGGGGTCGCGAACACCGGGGAGCTGTTTTTT
CDR3: CASSLIGSGVANTGELFF

D: .
length: 14
V: TRBV5-1
J: TRBJ1-1
size: .
DNA: TGCGCCAGCAGCTTACAGGTCCCGAACACTGAAGCTTTCTTT
CDR3: CASSLQVPNTEAFF

D: TRBD1
length: 15
V: TRBV27
J: TRBJ1-1
size: .
DNA: TGTGCCAGCAGTTCCCGGGACAGGGGGTACACTGAAGCTTTCTTT
CDR3: CASSSRDRGYTEAFF